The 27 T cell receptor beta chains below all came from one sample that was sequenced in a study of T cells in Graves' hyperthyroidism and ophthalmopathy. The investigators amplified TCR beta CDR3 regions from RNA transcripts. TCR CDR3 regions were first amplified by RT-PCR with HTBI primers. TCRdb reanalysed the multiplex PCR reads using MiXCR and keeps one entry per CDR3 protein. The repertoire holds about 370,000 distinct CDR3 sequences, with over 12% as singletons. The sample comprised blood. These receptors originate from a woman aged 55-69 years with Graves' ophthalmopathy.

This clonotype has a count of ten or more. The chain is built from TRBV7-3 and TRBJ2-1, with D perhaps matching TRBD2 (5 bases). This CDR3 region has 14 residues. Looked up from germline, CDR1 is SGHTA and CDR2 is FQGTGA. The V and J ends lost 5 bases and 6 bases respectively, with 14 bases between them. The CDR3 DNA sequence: TGTGCCAGCAGCGAGGGAACTAGGTGCAATGAGCAGTTCTTC. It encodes CASSEGTRCNEQFF.

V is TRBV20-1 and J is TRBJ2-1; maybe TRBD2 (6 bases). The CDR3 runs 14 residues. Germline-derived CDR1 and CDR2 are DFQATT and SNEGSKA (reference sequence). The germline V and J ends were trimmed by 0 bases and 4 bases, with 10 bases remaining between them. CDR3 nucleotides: TGCAGTGCTAGAGATCCGCGGGGTTACAATGAGCAGTTCTTC. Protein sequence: CSARDPRGYNEQFF.

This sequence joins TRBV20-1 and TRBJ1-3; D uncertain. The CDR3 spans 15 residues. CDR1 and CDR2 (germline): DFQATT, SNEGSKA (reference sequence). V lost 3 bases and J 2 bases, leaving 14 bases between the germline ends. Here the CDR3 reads CSASRQRVPGNTIYF. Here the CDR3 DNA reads TGCAGTGCTAGCCGCCAGCGAGTACCTGGAAACACCATATATTTT.

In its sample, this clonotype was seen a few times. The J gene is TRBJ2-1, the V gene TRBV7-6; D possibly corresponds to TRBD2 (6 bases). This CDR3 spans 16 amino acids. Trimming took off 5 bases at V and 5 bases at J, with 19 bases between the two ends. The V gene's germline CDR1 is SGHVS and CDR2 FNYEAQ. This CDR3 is CASSPHRLARDNEQFF. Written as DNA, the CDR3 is TGTGCCAGCAGCCCCCACCGGCTAGCGAGAGACAATGAGCAGTTCTTC. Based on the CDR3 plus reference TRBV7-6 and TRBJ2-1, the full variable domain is GAGVSQSPRYKVTKRGQDVALRCDPISGHVSLYWYRQALGQGPEFLTYFNYEAQQDKSGLPNDRFSAERPEGSISTLTIQRTEQRDSAMYRCASSPHRLARDNEQFFGPGTRLTVL.

CDR3 residues: CSARLGRRRTEAFF. The CDR3 nucleotides read TGCAGTGCACGTCTCGGGCGGAGGAGGACTGAAGCTTTCTTT. V and J are TRBV20-1 and TRBJ1-1; no reliable D call. The CDR3 runs to 14 residues. CDR1 DFQATT and CDR2 SNEGSKA come from the germline V gene (reference sequence). V lost 6 bases to trimming and J lost 5 bases, with 19 bases between them.

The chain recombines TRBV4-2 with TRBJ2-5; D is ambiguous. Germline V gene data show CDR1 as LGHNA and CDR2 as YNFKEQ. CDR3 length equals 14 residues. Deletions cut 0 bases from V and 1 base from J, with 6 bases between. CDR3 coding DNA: TGTGCCAGCAGCCAAGATAACAGCCAAGAGACCCAGTACTTC. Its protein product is CASSQDNSQETQYF.

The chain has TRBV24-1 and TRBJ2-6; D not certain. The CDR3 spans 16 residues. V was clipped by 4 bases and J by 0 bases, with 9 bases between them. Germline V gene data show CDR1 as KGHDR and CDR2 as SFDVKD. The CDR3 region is CATSESDHSGANVLTF. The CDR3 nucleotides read TGTGCCACCAGTGAGAGCGACCACTCTGGGGCCAACGTCCTGACTTTC.

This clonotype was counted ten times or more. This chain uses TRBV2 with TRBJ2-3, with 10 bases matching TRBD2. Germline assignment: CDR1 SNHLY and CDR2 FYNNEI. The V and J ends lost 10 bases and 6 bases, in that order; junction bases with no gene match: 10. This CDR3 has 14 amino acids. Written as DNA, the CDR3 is TGTGCCACAGCCCTAGCGGGAGTAACGGATACGCAGTATTTT. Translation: CATALAGVTDTQYF.

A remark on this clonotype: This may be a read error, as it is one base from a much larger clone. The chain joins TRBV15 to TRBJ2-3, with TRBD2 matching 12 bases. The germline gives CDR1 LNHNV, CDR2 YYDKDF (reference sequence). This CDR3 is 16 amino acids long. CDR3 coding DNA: TGTGTCACCAGCACAGGGACTAGCGGGAGCACAGATACGCAGTATTTT. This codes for CVTSTGTSGSTDTQYF.

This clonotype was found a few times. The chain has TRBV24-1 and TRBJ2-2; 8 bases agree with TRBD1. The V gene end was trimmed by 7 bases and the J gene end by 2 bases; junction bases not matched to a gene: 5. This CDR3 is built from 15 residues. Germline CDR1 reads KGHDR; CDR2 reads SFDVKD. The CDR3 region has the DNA TGTGCCACCAGCCTCGGACAGGGAAACACCGGGGAGCTGTTTTTT. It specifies CATSLGQGNTGELFF.

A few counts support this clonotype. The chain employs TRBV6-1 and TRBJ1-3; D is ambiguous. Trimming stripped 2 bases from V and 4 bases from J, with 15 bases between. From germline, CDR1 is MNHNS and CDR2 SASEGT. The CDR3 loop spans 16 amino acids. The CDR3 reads CASSETGMRGGNTIYF. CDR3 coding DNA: TGTGCCAGCAGTGAAACCGGGATGAGAGGCGGAAACACCATATATTTT.

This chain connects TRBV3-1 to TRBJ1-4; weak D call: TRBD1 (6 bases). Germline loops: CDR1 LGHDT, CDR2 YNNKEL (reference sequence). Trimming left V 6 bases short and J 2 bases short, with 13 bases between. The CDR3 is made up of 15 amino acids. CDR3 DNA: TGTGCCAGCAGGGCATTCGGGGGCACTAATGAAAAACTGTTTTTT. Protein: CASRAFGGTNEKLFF.

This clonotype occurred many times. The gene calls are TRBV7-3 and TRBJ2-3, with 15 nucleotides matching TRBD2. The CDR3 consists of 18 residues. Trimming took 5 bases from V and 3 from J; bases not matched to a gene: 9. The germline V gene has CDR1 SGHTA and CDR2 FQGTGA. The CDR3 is CASSNGLAGGGGTDTQYF. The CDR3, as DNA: TGTGCCAGCAGCAACGGACTAGCGGGAGGGGGGGGTACAGATACGCAGTATTTT. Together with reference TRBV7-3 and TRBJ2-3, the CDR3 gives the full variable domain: GAGVSQTPSNKVTEKGKYVELRCDPISGHTALYWYRQSLGQGPEFLIYFQGTGAADDSGLPNDRFFAVRPEGSVSTLKIQRTERGDSAVYLCASSNGLAGGGGTDTQYFGPGTRLTVL.

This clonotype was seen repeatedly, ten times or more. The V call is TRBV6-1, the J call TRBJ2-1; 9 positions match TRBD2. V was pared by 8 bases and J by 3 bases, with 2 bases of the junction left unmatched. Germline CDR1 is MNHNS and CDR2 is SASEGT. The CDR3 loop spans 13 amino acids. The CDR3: CASQLAGYNEQFF. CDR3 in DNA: TGTGCCAGCCAACTAGCGGGCTACAATGAGCAGTTCTTC.

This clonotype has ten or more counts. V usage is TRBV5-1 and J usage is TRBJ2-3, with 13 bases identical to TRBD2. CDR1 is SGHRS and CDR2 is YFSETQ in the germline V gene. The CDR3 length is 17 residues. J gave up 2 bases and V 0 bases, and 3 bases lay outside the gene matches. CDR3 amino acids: CASSLGGTSGNTDTQYF. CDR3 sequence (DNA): TGCGCCAGCAGCTTGGGGGGGACTAGCGGGAACACAGATACGCAGTATTTT.

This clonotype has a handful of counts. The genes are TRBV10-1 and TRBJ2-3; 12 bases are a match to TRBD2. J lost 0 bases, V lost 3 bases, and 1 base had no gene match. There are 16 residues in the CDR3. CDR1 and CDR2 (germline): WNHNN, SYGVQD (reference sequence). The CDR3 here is CASSDGTSGSTDTQYF. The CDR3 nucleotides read TGCGCCAGCAGTGATGGGACTAGCGGGAGCACAGATACGCAGTATTTT.

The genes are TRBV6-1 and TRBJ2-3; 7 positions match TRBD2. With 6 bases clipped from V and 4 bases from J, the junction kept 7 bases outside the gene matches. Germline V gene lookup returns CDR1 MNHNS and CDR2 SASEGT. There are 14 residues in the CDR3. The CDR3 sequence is CASSVGGGSDTQYF. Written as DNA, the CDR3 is TGTGCCAGCAGCGTCGGGGGAGGGTCAGATACGCAGTATTTT.

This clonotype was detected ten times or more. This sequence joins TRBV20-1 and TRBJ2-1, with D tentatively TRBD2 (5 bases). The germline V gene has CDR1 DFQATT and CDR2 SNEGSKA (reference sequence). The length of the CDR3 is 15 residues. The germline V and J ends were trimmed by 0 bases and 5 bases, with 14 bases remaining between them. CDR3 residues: CSARDFGLLHNEQFF. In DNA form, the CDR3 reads TGCAGTGCTAGAGATTTTGGACTCCTGCACAATGAGCAGTTCTTC.

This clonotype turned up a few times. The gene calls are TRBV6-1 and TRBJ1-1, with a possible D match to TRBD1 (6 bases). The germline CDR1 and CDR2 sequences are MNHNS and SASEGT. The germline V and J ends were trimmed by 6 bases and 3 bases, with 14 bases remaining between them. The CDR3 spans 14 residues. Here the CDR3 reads CASRSGTPHTEAFF. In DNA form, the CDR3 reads TGTGCCAGCAGATCCGGGACACCGCACACTGAAGCTTTCTTT.

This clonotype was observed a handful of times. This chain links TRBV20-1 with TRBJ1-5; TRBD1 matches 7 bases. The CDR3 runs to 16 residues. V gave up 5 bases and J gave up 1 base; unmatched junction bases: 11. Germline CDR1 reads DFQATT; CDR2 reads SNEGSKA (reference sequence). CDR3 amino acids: CSAAPRQGESNQPQHF. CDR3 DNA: TGCAGTGCTGCGCCCAGACAGGGTGAGAGCAATCAGCCCCAGCATTTT.

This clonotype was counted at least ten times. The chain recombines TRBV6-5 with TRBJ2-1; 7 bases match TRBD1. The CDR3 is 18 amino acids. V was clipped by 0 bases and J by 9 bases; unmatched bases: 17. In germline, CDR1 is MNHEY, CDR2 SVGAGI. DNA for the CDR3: TGTGCCAGCAGTTACTCGTCCACAGGGGTAATAATCTTCGGTGAGCAGTTCTTC. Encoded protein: CASSYSSTGVIIFGEQFF.

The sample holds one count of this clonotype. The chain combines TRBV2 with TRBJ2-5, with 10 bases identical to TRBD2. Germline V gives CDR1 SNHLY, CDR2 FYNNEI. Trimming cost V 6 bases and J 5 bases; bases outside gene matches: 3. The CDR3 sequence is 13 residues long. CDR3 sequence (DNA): TGTGCCAGCAGGGGACTAGCGATGGAGACCCAGTACTTC. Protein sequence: CASRGLAMETQYF.

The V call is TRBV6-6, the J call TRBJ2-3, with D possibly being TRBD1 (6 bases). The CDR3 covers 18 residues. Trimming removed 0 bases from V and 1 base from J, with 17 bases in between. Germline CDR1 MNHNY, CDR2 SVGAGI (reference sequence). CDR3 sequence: CASSYSIRTVDRTDTQYF. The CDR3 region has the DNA TGTGCCAGCAGTTACTCGATCAGGACAGTCGACCGCACAGATACGCAGTATTTT.

The CDR3 nucleotides are TGCAGTGCTAGGGCTTCGACTAGCGGGCATTACAATGAGCAGTTCTTC. Residues: CSARASTSGHYNEQFF. The chain employs TRBV20-1 and TRBJ2-1, with TRBD2 identical over 10 bases. V shed 3 bases and J 4 bases; nucleotides not matched to a gene: 9. The CDR3 sequence is 16 residues long. Germline V lookup: CDR1 DFQATT, CDR2 SNEGSKA (reference sequence).

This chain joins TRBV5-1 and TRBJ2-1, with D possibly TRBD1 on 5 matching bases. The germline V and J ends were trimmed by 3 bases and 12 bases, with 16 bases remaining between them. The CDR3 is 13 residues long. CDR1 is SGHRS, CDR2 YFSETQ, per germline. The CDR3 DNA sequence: TGCGCCAGCAGCTCGGACCGACCCCAGGGGCAGTTCTTC. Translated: CASSSDRPQGQFF.

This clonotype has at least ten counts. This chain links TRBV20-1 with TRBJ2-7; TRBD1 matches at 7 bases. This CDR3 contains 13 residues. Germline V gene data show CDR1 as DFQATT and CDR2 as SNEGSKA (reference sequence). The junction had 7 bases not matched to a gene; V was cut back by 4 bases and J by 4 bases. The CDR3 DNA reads TGCAGTGCTAAAGGGACAGAAAAATACGAGCAGTACTTC. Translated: CSAKGTEKYEQYF.

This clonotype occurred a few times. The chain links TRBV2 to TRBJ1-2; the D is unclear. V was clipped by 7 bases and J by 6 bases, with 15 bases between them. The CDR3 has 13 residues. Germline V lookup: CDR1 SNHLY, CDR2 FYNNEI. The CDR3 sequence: CASKPARTDGYTF. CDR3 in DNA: TGTGCCAGCAAACCAGCGCGGACGGATGGCTACACCTTC.